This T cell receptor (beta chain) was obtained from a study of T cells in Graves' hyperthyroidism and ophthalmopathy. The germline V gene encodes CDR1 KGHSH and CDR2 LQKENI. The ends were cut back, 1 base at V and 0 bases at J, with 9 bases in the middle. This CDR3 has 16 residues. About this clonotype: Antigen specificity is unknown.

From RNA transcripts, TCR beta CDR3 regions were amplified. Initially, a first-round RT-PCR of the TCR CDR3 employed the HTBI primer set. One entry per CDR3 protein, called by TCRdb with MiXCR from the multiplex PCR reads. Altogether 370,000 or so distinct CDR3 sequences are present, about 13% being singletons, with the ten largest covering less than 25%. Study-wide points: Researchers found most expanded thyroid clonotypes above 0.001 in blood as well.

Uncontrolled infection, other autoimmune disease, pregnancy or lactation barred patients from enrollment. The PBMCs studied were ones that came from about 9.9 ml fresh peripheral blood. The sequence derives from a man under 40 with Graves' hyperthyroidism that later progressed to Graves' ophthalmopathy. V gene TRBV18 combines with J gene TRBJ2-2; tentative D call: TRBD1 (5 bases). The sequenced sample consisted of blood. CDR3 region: CASSPLKGTNTGELFF. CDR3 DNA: TGTGCCAGCTCACCACTCAAGGGGACGAACACCGGGGAGCTGTTTTTT.